This T cell receptor (beta chain) was captured in a study of T cell repertoires in cytomegalovirus infection. Study overall: Indications of both CMV infection and matching HLA type were provided by public TCR beta signatures. Overall study results and limits: Identification of carriers of CMV plus the relevant HLA was achieved through cumulative public TCR beta family frequency. HLA-C-restricted TCR beta clonotypes specific for CMV led the ex vivo response.

As to this clonotype: Antigen: not known. Being one base from a much bigger clone, this may be a read error.

TCRdb passed the reads through MiXCR, listing each CDR3 protein once. The sample has tens of thousands of distinct CDR3 sequences, 3% to 4.5% seen once. The CDR3 covers 15 residues. Germline V gene sequence: CDR1 SGHTA, CDR2 FQGNSA. Sequencing was done on a sample of PBMCs. This receptor was obtained from a human donor in good health (CMV status not recorded). Some clones in this sample may be carry-over from other donors' samples. This chain connects TRBV7-2 to TRBJ2-7; D is undetermined. The CDR3 sequence is CASSLVPFASYQQYF. In DNA form, the CDR3 reads TGTGCCAGCAGCTTAGTTCCATTCGCCTCCTACCAGCAGTACTTC.